The clone carrying this T cell receptor beta chain occurred many times. The antigen is not known. Germline CDR1 reads SGHRS; CDR2 reads YFSETQ. CDR3 length: 15 amino acids. Between the trimmed V and J ends, which lost 4 bases and 5 bases, there was a span of 18 bases. This specimen comes from a study of naive and memory T cell subsets. Study outcomes and limitations: TCR transcript changes with activation or differentiation may affect this RNA method. TCRs were reportedly recovered from both biopsy types, mostly tuberculin test sites.

The treatment is: skin biopsy from PPD injection site in Mantoux-positive individual. TCR cDNA received a 3' ligated oligonucleotide that carried a UMI. Individuals with a positive Mantoux test gave biopsies from PPD-injected skin. Four PCR rounds used nested alpha and beta constant region primers plus the SP2 primer. Alpha and beta constant region primers primed reverse transcription for blood and skin samples. TCRdb re-derived calls from the UMI-ligation and nested PCR reads in MiXCR, one entry per CDR3 protein. The sample records 37,000 or so distinct CDR3 sequences, more than 9.5% being singletons.

This rearrangement joins TRBV5-1 to TRBJ2-5, with D perhaps matching TRBD1 or TRBD2 (6 bases each). Sequences were derived from skin, sampled from a tuberculin skin test site. This receptor was taken from an adult in good health. CDR3 sequence: CASSPLGQGRETQYF. CDR3 nucleotides: TGCGCCAGCAGCCCCCTTGGGCAGGGGAGGGAGACCCAGTACTTC.